The 31 T cell receptor beta chains given below trace back to one sample, sequenced in a study of blood T cell repertoires in COVID-19. TCRdb's copy holds only in-frame clones and misses some; the assay was immunoSEQ multiplex PCR. The table records 150,000 to 200,000 clones, around 87% of them present only once. Sequenced: peripheral blood. These receptors originate from a man between 35 and 55 years old with active or convalescent COVID-19.

The rearrangement links TRBV19 to TRBJ2-1; 10 nucleotides align to TRBD1. Germline CDR1 is LNHDA and CDR2 is SQIVND (reference sequence). The CDR3 is made up of 16 amino acids. V shed 4 bases, J shed 7 bases, and the junction held 10 bases outside the gene matches. The DNA for the CDR3 is TGTGCCAGTAGTACCAGCCGGGACAGGGGTTGGAATGAGCAGTTCTTC. Translation: CASSTSRDRGWNEQFF.

The rearrangement joins TRBV6-4 to TRBJ1-5; tentatively, D is TRBD1 (5 bases). Germline-derived CDR1 and CDR2 are MRHNA and SNTAGT. The CDR3 spans 17 residues. Between the trimmed V and J ends, which lost 10 bases and 0 bases, there was a span of 22 bases. The CDR3 DNA sequence: TGTGCCACCCCTCGGGGGGGGAGGGTTTATAGCAATCAGCCCCAGCATTTT. Its translation is CATPRGGRVYSNQPQHF.

The rearrangement uses TRBV18 and TRBJ1-2, with D tentatively TRBD1 (6 bases). Per germline, CDR1 KGHSH and CDR2 LQKENI. Trimming removed 4 bases from V and 7 bases from J, with 16 bases in between. The CDR3 is made up of 14 amino acids. The CDR3 sequence: CASSQKGTLRGYTF. CDR3 in DNA: TGTGCCAGCTCACAGAAAGGGACACTCCGTGGCTACACCTTC.

CDR3 DNA sequence: TGTGCCAGCAGCTTAGGGACACTAGCGGGGGGGAGCCAGTACTTC. As protein: CASSLGTLAGGSQYF. The J gene is TRBJ2-5, the V gene TRBV11-2, with 13 bases lining up with TRBD2. V gave up 1 base and J gave up 10 bases; unmatched junction bases: 6. CDR1 is SGHAT and CDR2 is FQNNGV in the germline V gene. The CDR3 contains 15 residues.

This clone was seen once. This chain joins TRBV11-2 and TRBJ2-1, with TRBD1 identical over 7 bases. Looked up from germline, CDR1 is SGHAT and CDR2 is FQNNGV. The CDR3 is made up of 14 amino acids. J was trimmed by 5 bases and V by 7 bases; bases with no gene match: 8. The CDR3 DNA reads TGTGCCAGCACCCAGACAGGGAGAAACAATGAGCAGTTCTTC. It yields the protein CASTQTGRNNEQFF. The variable domain in full, with the rest retrieved from reference TRBV11-2 and TRBJ2-1, is EAGVAQSPRYKIIEKRQSVAFWCNPISGHATLYWYQQILGQGPKLLIQFQNNGVVDDSQLPKDRFSAERLKGVDSTLKIQPAKLEDSAVYLCASTQTGRNNEQFFGPGTRLTVL.

The chain joins TRBV5-1 to TRBJ2-7, with D maybe TRBD1 (5 bases). CDR3 length: 13 amino acids. The germline V gene encodes CDR1 SGHRS and CDR2 YFSETQ. V lost 4 bases and J lost 5, with 13 bases in between. The CDR3 region is CASSRTIADEQYF. The CDR3 nucleotides are TGCGCCAGCAGCCGGACAATCGCGGACGAGCAGTACTTC. The complete variable domain, with remaining parts taken from reference TRBV5-1 and TRBJ2-7, reads KAGVTQTPRYLIKTRGQQVTLSCSPISGHRSVSWYQQTPGQGLQFLFEYFSETQRNKGNFPGRFSGRQFSNSRSEMNVSTLELGDSALYLCASSRTIADEQYFGPGTRLTVT.

The rearrangement links TRBV28 to TRBJ2-3; 7 bases agree with TRBD1. Germline CDR1 MDHEN, CDR2 SYDVKM. This CDR3 spans 15 amino acids. J was trimmed by 3 bases and V by 4 bases; bases with no gene match: 7. CDR3 nucleotide sequence: TGTGCCAGCAGTTCGACAGGGCGCAGGACAGATACGCAGTATTTT. This encodes CASSSTGRRTDTQYF.

V usage is TRBV3-1 (or the pseudogene TRBV3-2) and J usage is TRBJ1-1; no firm D call. Trimming took off 1 base at V and 0 bases at J, with 18 bases between the two ends. From germline, CDR1 is LGHDT and CDR2 YNNKEL (reference sequence). The CDR3 covers 18 residues. Here the CDR3 DNA reads TGTGCCAGCAGCCAAGGCACCTCCATAGAGCTAATGAACACTGAAGCTTTCTTT. The encoded protein is CASSQGTSIELMNTEAFF.

The chain uses TRBV9 and TRBJ2-2; D gene ambiguous. This CDR3 spans 14 amino acids. V was shortened by 4 bases and J by 4 bases, with 11 bases between the two germline ends. CDR1 is SGDLS and CDR2 is YYNGEE in the germline V gene. The CDR3 nucleotides are TGTGCCAGCAGCCCACCTAGTCCCACCGGGGAGCTGTTTTTT. Translated, it gives CASSPPSPTGELFF.

This chain uses TRBV19 with TRBJ2-5; 13 nucleotides align to TRBD2. CDR1 LNHDA and CDR2 SQIVND come from the germline V gene (reference sequence). V trimming: 3 bases; J trimming: 1 base; junction bases outside the gene matches: 8. The CDR3 extends over 18 amino acids. The CDR3 spells CASSITSGGARGQETQYF. In DNA, the CDR3 is TGTGCCAGTAGTATTACTAGCGGGGGGGCTCGGGGCCAAGAGACCCAGTACTTC.

The chain couples TRBV5-4 to TRBJ1-2; D remains ambiguous. There are 14 residues in the CDR3. The germline V gene has CDR1 SGHNT and CDR2 YYREEE (reference sequence). With 0 bases removed from V and 0 bases from J, the gap between germline ends came to 6 bases. Written as DNA, the CDR3 is TGTGCCAGCAGCTTGGCAACAGCTAACTATGGCTACACCTTC. Amino acid sequence: CASSLATANYGYTF.

The rearrangement links TRBV7-2 to TRBJ1-1; D gene ambiguous. This CDR3 region has 14 residues. The V gene lost 5 bases and the J gene lost 1 base, with 11 bases spanning the gap. Germline CDR1 is SGHTA and CDR2 is FQGNSA. The CDR3 here is CASSMTLGNTEAFF. Written as DNA, the CDR3 is TGTGCCAGCAGCATGACACTGGGGAACACTGAAGCTTTCTTT.

This chain joins TRBV30 and TRBJ1-2; TRBD1 aligns across 7 bases. This CDR3 spans 14 amino acids. V lost 5 bases, J lost 3 bases, and 9 bases stayed unmatched. The V gene's germline CDR1 is GTSNPN and CDR2 SVGIG (reference sequence). As DNA, the CDR3 is TGTGCCTGGGGCGCCCTGGGACAGTACTATGGCTACACCTTC. It yields the protein CAWGALGQYYGYTF.

CDR3 loop: CAIGTETEAFF. CDR3 bases: TGTGCCATCGGGACAGAGACTGAAGCTTTCTTT. The V and J genes are TRBV19 and TRBJ1-1; 7 bases are a match to TRBD1. The CDR3 sequence is 11 residues long. V was pared by 10 bases and J by 5 bases, with 4 bases of the junction left unmatched. The germline CDR1 and CDR2 sequences are LNHDA and SQIVND (reference sequence).

This rearrangement joins TRBV19 to TRBJ1-1; D may be TRBD1 (5 bases). CDR3 length: 14 residues. Trimming took off 5 bases at V and 4 bases at J, with 14 bases between the two ends. Per the germline V gene, CDR1 is LNHDA and CDR2 is SQIVND (reference sequence). The CDR3 region is CASSVRARATEAFF. Written as DNA, the CDR3 is TGTGCCAGTAGTGTCAGGGCAAGGGCCACTGAAGCTTTCTTT.

The gene calls are TRBV5-1 and TRBJ2-5, with 8 bases fitting TRBD1. From germline, CDR1 is SGHRS and CDR2 YFSETQ. Trimming cost V 0 bases and J 7 bases; bases outside gene matches: 14. This CDR3 spans 17 amino acids. CDR3 DNA: TGCGCCAGCAGCTTGGTTTTCACAGGGGGAGATAGTCGGACCCAGTACTTC. Its protein product is CASSLVFTGGDSRTQYF.

The V gene is TRBV5-1, the J gene TRBJ1-1; TRBD1 agrees at 7 bases. CDR1 and CDR2 (germline): SGHRS, YFSETQ. This CDR3 has 15 amino acids. V lost 0 bases, J lost 1 base, and 3 bases stayed unmatched. The CDR3 spells CASSLEQGSNTEAFF. CDR3 coding DNA: TGCGCCAGCAGCTTGGAACAGGGGTCGAACACTGAAGCTTTCTTT. The full variable domain, with the rest looked up from reference TRBV5-1 and TRBJ1-1, is KAGVTQTPRYLIKTRGQQVTLSCSPISGHRSVSWYQQTPGQGLQFLFEYFSETQRNKGNFPGRFSGRQFSNSRSEMNVSTLELGDSALYLCASSLEQGSNTEAFFGQGTRLTVV.

Worth noting for this clone: Other DNA sequences of this sample code for an identical CDR3. This chain links TRBV20-1 with TRBJ1-5, with 8 bases fitting TRBD1. Germline loops: CDR1 DFQATT, CDR2 SNEGSKA (reference sequence). The CDR3 is 14 residues long. V shed 3 bases and J 1 base; nucleotides not matched to a gene: 2. CDR3 residues: CSASGTGSNQPQHF. The CDR3, as DNA: TGCAGTGCTAGTGGGACAGGAAGCAATCAGCCCCAGCATTTT.

V usage is TRBV11-3 and J usage is TRBJ1-1; 8 bases align to TRBD1. The ends lost 4 bases at V and 8 bases at J; junction bases unmatched: 6. Germline lookup yields CDR1 SGHNT and CDR2 YENEEA. This CDR3 is 13 amino acids long. CDR3 coding DNA: TGTGCCAGCAGCTCAGGACAGGGAAAAGAAGCTTTCTTT. It yields the protein CASSSGQGKEAFF.

The gene calls are TRBV30 and TRBJ1-2; possibly TRBD1 for D (5 bases). The CDR3 consists of 13 residues. Trimming stripped 3 bases from V and 8 bases from J, with 16 bases between. Germline V gene data show CDR1 as GTSNPN and CDR2 as SVGIG (reference sequence). The CDR3 here is CAWSGTGVGGYTF. The DNA of the CDR3 is TGTGCCTGGAGCGGTACGGGGGTTGGCGGCTACACCTTC. The complete variable domain, with remaining parts taken from reference TRBV30 and TRBJ1-2, reads SQTIHQWPATLVQPVGSPLSLECTVEGTSNPNLYWYRQAAGRGLQLLFYSVGIGQISSEVPQNLSASRPQDRQFILSSKKLLLSDSGFYLCAWSGTGVGGYTFGSGTRLTVV.

The genes are TRBV4-2 and TRBJ1-1, with D hard to call. This CDR3 is built from 16 residues. V was pared by 1 base and J by 4 bases, with 16 bases between. Germline-derived CDR1 and CDR2 are LGHNA and YNFKEQ. The CDR3 protein is CASSQVLGREGTEAFF. CDR3 in DNA: TGTGCCAGCAGCCAAGTTCTTGGGCGCGAGGGCACTGAAGCTTTCTTT.

V is TRBV2 and J is TRBJ2-7, with 7 bases identical to TRBD1. V trimming: 8 bases; J trimming: 4 bases; junction bases outside the gene matches: 8. CDR1 and CDR2 from the germline V gene are SNHLY and FYNNEI. The CDR3 spans 13 residues. For the CDR3, the DNA is TGTGCCAGCTCAGTGACAGGGATGTACGAGCAGTACTTC. The encoded protein is CASSVTGMYEQYF.

The DNA for the CDR3 is TGTGCCAGCAGTAGACCCGGGTCTAACTATGGCTACACCTTC. Protein product: CASSRPGSNYGYTF. The genes are TRBV6-5 and TRBJ1-2; D gene ambiguous. Trimming pared 5 bases from V and 0 bases from J, leaving 10 bases between. The germline V gene has CDR1 MNHEY and CDR2 SVGAGI. The CDR3 runs to 14 residues.

The genes are TRBV4-3 and TRBJ2-1; TRBD2 aligns across 9 bases. From germline, CDR1 is LGHNA and CDR2 YSLEER. V lost 0 bases to trimming and J lost 7 bases; unmatched junction nucleotides: 10. The CDR3 consists of 17 residues. The CDR3 DNA follows: TGCGCCAGCAGCCAAGATAGGGCGGGGGGGCCGTATAATGAGCAGTTCTTC. It specifies CASSQDRAGGPYNEQFF.

The chain is built from TRBV28 and TRBJ2-2; tentative D call: TRBD2 (6 bases). The V gene lost 8 bases and the J gene lost 4 bases, with 11 bases spanning the gap. The CDR3 sequence is 13 residues long. Germline loops: CDR1 MDHEN, CDR2 SYDVKM. As DNA, the CDR3 is TGTGCCAGCGGGGAGGTGGGCACCGGGGAGCTGTTTTTT. Translating gives CASGEVGTGELFF. Drawing the rest from reference TRBV28 and TRBJ2-2, the complete variable domain is DVKVTQSSRYLVKRTGEKVFLECVQDMDHENMFWYRQDPGLGLRLIYFSYDVKMKEKGDIPEGYSVSREKKERFSLILESASTNQTSMYLCASGEVGTGELFFGEGSRLTVL.

The V and J genes are TRBV5-6 and TRBJ1-1; D may be TRBD1 (5 bases). Germline V gene sequence: CDR1 SGHDT, CDR2 YYEEEE. The CDR3 has 13 amino acids. The V end lost 1 base, the J end lost 3 bases, and 7 bases lay between the germline ends. CDR3 nucleotides: TGTGCCAGCAGCTTGCAGGGTCACACTGAAGCTTTCTTT. It encodes CASSLQGHTEAFF.

V is TRBV7-2 and J is TRBJ1-1; possible D gene TRBD1, 6 bases. The germline V and J ends were trimmed by 5 bases and 5 bases, with 15 bases remaining between them. Germline V gives CDR1 SGHTA, CDR2 FQGNSA. The CDR3 runs to 14 residues. CDR3 in amino acids: CASSIGNRATEAFF. The CDR3 DNA sequence: TGTGCCAGCAGCATAGGAAACAGGGCAACTGAAGCTTTCTTT.

The chain couples TRBV6-2 or TRBV6-3 to TRBJ1-1; 12 bases match TRBD1. The CDR3 extends over 18 amino acids. Germline CDR1 is MNHEY and CDR2 is SVGEGT. J gave up 0 bases and V 6 bases, and 11 bases lay outside the gene matches. This chain's CDR3 is CASSTETGTGGLNTEAFF. As DNA, the CDR3 is TGTGCCAGCAGCACCGAAACCGGGACAGGGGGCTTGAACACTGAAGCTTTCTTT.

The V call is TRBV28, the J call TRBJ1-2; TRBD1 matches 8 bases. The CDR3 length is 14 residues. The V gene end was trimmed by 6 bases and the J gene end by 6 bases; junction bases not matched to a gene: 9. The germline gives CDR1 MDHEN, CDR2 SYDVKM. Written as DNA, the CDR3 is TGTGCCAGCAGCTTAACCAGGGGGCGGGATGGCTACACCTTC. It translates to CASSLTRGRDGYTF.

V and J are TRBV28 and TRBJ1-5, with D unclear. The V end was cut by 4 bases, the J end by 4 bases, with 17 bases between. Germline V CDR1 and CDR2: MDHEN, SYDVKM. The CDR3 totals 16 residues. The DNA for the CDR3 is TGTGCCAGCAGTTCCAACACGCCAATATGGAATCAGCCCCAGCATTTT. It encodes CASSSNTPIWNQPQHF.

The chain carries TRBV5-5 and TRBJ2-2; TRBD1 is a possible D gene (6 bases). This CDR3 comprises 16 residues. Germline lookup yields CDR1 SGHKS and CDR2 YYEKEE (reference sequence). Trimming removed 2 bases at V and 1 base at J, with 12 bases between. CDR3 amino acids: CASSLAPGQNTGELFF. In nucleotides, the CDR3 is TGTGCCAGCAGCTTAGCCCCGGGACAGAACACCGGGGAGCTGTTTTTT. The entire variable domain, with the rest obtained from reference TRBV5-5 and TRBJ2-2, is as follows: DAGVTQSPTHLIKTRGQQVTLRCSPISGHKSVSWYQQVLGQGPQFIFQYYEKEERGRGNFPDRFSARQFPNYSSELNVNALLLGDSALYLCASSLAPGQNTGELFFGEGSRLTVL.